This T cell receptor (beta chain) is from a study of cytomegalovirus exposure and HLA in healthy donors. General observations from the study: Accurate prediction of most subjects' HLA-A and HLA-B alleles from TCR beta sequences was reported.

This CDR3 has 17 amino acids. The germline V gene has CDR1 MGHRA and CDR2 YSYEKL. The V and J ends lost 4 bases and 4 bases, in that order; junction bases with no gene match: 7. The PCR was carried out with 60 Vbeta primers and 13 Jbeta primers. Generated by immunoSEQ multiplex PCR, the TCRdb table keeps only in-frame clones and is missing some. The data show tens of thousands of clones, around 76% seen once. Concerning this clone: What it recognizes is unknown.

This receptor was identified in a man younger than 40 in good health and CMV-seronegative. Sequenced material: PBMCs. The chain uses TRBV4-1 and TRBJ2-5; TRBD2 matches 15 bases. The CDR3: CASSPVGLAGGGETQYF. The CDR3 bases are TGCGCCAGCAGCCCAGTGGGACTAGCGGGAGGAGGAGAGACCCAGTACTTC.